This T cell receptor beta chain was sequenced in a study of blood T cell repertoires in COVID-19. The V and J ends lost 1 base and 5 bases respectively, with 12 bases between them. The CDR3 spans 15 residues. The germline V gene has CDR1 LGHNA and CDR2 YSLEER. Clones were sequenced by immunoSEQ multiplex PCR, and TCRdb holds only the in-frame ones, with some missing. The sample consists of about 140,000 clones, approximately 81% of them appearing once. This rearrangement joins TRBV4-3 to TRBJ1-5; D is possibly TRBD1 (5 bases). The sequenced sample was PBMCs or T cells enriched from blood (not recorded which). This clonotype was obtained from a man in his forties with acute COVID-19. This chain's CDR3 is CASSQGQSADQPQHF. The DNA for the CDR3 is TGCGCCAGCAGCCAAGGACAGTCAGCCGATCAGCCCCAGCATTTT.